The 10 T cell receptor beta chains listed next were all sequenced from one sample in a study of molecular identifiers for immune sequencing clone quantification. TCRdb processed the PCR reads anew with MiXCR; each CDR3 protein has one entry. The repertoire holds 490,000 or so distinct CDR3 sequences, with over 20% as singletons. Source material: naive CD8+ T cells from blood, with Jurkat cell RNA spiked in. This sample's subset: FACS-sorted CD8+CD4-CCR7+CD45RA+ naive T cells. These receptor sequences come from a human donor in good health. Some libraries in this study had Jurkat cell RNA spiked in.

The V gene is TRBV27, the J gene TRBJ2-2; the D gene is possibly TRBD1 (6 bases). Between the trimmed V and J ends, which lost 3 bases and 4 bases, there was a span of 9 bases. Per germline, CDR1 MNHEY and CDR2 SMNVEV (reference sequence). This CDR3 spans 14 amino acids. CDR3 bases: TGTGCCAGCAGTTTGGGGGCGGTCACCGGGGAGCTGTTTTTT. Protein sequence: CASSLGAVTGELFF.

This clonotype was observed a few times. The chain combines TRBV3-1 with TRBJ1-1; D is perhaps TRBD1 (6 bases). V lost 1 base to trimming and J lost 3 bases, with 12 bases between them. The CDR3 is 15 amino acids. In germline, CDR1 is LGHDT, CDR2 YNNKEL (reference sequence). The CDR3 sequence: CASSQGATGYTEAFF. The CDR3 nucleotides are TGTGCCAGCAGCCAAGGGGCAACAGGGTACACTGAAGCTTTCTTT.

The rearrangement uses TRBV27 and TRBJ2-7; D not certain. CDR3 length: 13 amino acids. The V gene lost 3 bases and the J gene lost 3 bases, with 9 bases spanning the gap. Germline V CDR1 and CDR2: MNHEY, SMNVEV (reference sequence). The CDR3 spells CASSFGQHYEQYF. CDR3 sequence (DNA): TGTGCCAGCAGTTTTGGGCAGCACTACGAGCAGTACTTC.

The chain joins TRBV27 to TRBJ1-5; no clear D gene. Germline-derived CDR1 and CDR2 are MNHEY and SMNVEV (reference sequence). The CDR3 runs 14 residues. V lost 0 bases, J lost 6 bases, and 9 bases lay in between. CDR3 nucleotide sequence: TGTGCCAGCAGTTTATCCTGGGGTAGTCAGCCCCAGCATTTT. It is translated as CASSLSWGSQPQHF.

There are many counts of this clonotype. The chain employs TRBV7-9 and TRBJ2-3; D gene ambiguous. Germline CDR1 and CDR2: SEHNR and FQNEAQ (reference sequence). The CDR3 runs 16 residues. Trimming cost V 5 bases and J 1 base, with 16 bases left between them. CDR3 residues: CASSPPMGDRTDTQYF. The CDR3 nucleotides are TGTGCCAGCAGCCCCCCCATGGGTGACCGCACAGATACGCAGTATTTT. Full variable domain (rest looked up from reference TRBV7-9 and TRBJ2-3): DTGVSQNPRHKITKRGQNVTFRCDPISEHNRLYWYRQTLGQGPEFLTYFQNEAQLEKSRLLSDRFSAERPKGSFSTLEIQRTEQGDSAMYLCASSPPMGDRTDTQYFGPGTRLTVL.

This clonotype has more than one count but fewer than ten. For the CDR3, the DNA is TGCGCCAGCAGCCAAGAAATCGGGAACAGTTACACTGAAGCTTTCTTT. Translated: CASSQEIGNSYTEAFF. V gene TRBV4-1 combines with J gene TRBJ1-1; D remains unclear. Between the trimmed V and J ends, which lost 0 bases and 3 bases, there was a span of 14 bases. The CDR3 contains 16 residues. The germline gives CDR1 MGHRA, CDR2 YSYEKL.

This clonotype has a handful of counts. V usage is TRBV19 and J usage is TRBJ2-1; maybe TRBD2 (6 bases). Germline V gene sequence: CDR1 LNHDA, CDR2 SQIVND (reference sequence). CDR3 length equals 13 residues. Trimming pared 7 bases from V and 8 bases from J, leaving 15 bases between. DNA for the CDR3: TGTGCCAGTAAAAGTAAGGGAGGCCATGAGCAGTTCTTC. Amino acids: CASKSKGGHEQFF.

The chain has TRBV5-3 and TRBJ1-1, with TRBD1 as a possible D gene (5 bases). TRBV5-3 is assigned to the ORF class and has an uncertain function. Between the trimmed V and J ends, which lost 8 bases and 6 bases, there was a span of 23 bases. This CDR3 contains 15 residues. The CDR3 bases are TGTGCCAGCAGTCTCAGTCCAGGGTTTAGAGCTGAAGCTTTCTTT. Its protein is CASSLSPGFRAEAFF.

This clonotype was seen a few times. This chain uses TRBV7-3 with TRBJ2-2; no clear D gene. Germline loops: CDR1 SGHTA, CDR2 FQGTGA. Trimming removed 5 bases at V and 6 bases at J, with 10 bases between. This CDR3 has 13 residues. This CDR3 is CASSPWGSGELFF. CDR3 sequence (DNA): TGTGCCAGCAGCCCATGGGGATCCGGGGAGCTGTTTTTT.

Only a few counts were recorded for this clonotype. The rearrangement joins TRBV3-1 to TRBJ2-2; tentative D call: TRBD1 (6 bases). Germline CDR1 reads LGHDT; CDR2 reads YNNKEL (reference sequence). There are 16 residues in the CDR3. Trimming removed 1 base from V and 4 bases from J, with 13 bases in between. As DNA, the CDR3 is TGTGCCAGCAGCCAAGTCCCGGACAGTCCCACCGGGGAGCTGTTTTTT. It is translated as CASSQVPDSPTGELFF.